This note documents a single T cell receptor (beta chain) sequence. This record belongs to a study of blood T cell repertoires in COVID-19. Study context: Spain, Italy and the United States supplied samples that represented acute and convalescent COVID-19. Nucleic acid was either cDNA or gDNA, and it came from T cells, B-cell-depleted T cells, or PBMCs.

Germline V gene lookup returns CDR1 SGDLS and CDR2 YYNGEE. CDR3 length equals 15 residues. Losses at the gene ends were 0 bases for V and 10 bases for J; bases not matched to a gene: 7. Study processing details: Quantification of nucleated cells was approximated via reference gene primer amplification. Profiling relied on immunoSEQ multiplex PCR, and the TCRdb table lists in-frame clones only, not all of them. The V and J calls and clone size are taken from that table; D and trimming were inferred from the DNA. This table has hundreds of thousands of clones, about 84% appearing once. Ages ranged from about 18 to 89 years, with residence in 24 US areas.

The V gene is TRBV9, the J gene TRBJ1-6, with 7 positions matching TRBD1. Input material: PBMCs or T cells enriched from blood (not recorded which). The TCR originated in a man aged 25 to 45 with acute COVID-19. The CDR3 DNA sequence: TGTGCCAGCAGCGTAGACTGGGACAGTAACTCACCCCTCCACTTT. As protein: CASSVDWDSNSPLHF.